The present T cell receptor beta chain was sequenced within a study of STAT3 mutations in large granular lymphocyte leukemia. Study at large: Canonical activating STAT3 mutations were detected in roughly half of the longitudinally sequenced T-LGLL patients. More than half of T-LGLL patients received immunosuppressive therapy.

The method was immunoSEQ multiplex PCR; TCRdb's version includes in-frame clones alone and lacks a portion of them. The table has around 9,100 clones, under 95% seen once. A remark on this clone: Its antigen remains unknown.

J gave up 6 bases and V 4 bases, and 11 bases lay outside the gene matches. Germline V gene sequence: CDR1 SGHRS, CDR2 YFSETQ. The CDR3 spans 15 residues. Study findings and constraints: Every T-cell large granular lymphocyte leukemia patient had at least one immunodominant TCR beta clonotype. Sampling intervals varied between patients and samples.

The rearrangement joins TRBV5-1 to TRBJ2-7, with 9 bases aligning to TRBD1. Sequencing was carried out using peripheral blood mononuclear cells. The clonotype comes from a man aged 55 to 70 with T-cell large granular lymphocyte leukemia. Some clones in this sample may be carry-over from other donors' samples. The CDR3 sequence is CASSTHGTGKSEQYF. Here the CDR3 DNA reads TGCGCCAGCAGCACCCACGGGACAGGGAAAAGCGAGCAGTACTTC.